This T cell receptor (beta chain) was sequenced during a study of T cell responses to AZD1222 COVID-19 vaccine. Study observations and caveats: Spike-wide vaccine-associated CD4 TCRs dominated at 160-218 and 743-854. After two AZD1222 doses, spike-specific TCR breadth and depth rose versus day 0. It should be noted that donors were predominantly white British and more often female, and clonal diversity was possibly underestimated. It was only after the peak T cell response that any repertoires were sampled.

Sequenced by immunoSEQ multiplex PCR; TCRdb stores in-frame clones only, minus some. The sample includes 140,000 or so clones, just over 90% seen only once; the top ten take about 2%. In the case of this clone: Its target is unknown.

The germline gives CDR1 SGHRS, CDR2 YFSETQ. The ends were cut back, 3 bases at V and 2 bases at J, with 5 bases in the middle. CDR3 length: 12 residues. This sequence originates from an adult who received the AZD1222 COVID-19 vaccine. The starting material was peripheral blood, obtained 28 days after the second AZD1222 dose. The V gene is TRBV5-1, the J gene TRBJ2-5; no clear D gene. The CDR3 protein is CASSYPQETQYF. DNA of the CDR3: TGCGCCAGCAGCTACCCACAAGAGACCCAGTACTTC.